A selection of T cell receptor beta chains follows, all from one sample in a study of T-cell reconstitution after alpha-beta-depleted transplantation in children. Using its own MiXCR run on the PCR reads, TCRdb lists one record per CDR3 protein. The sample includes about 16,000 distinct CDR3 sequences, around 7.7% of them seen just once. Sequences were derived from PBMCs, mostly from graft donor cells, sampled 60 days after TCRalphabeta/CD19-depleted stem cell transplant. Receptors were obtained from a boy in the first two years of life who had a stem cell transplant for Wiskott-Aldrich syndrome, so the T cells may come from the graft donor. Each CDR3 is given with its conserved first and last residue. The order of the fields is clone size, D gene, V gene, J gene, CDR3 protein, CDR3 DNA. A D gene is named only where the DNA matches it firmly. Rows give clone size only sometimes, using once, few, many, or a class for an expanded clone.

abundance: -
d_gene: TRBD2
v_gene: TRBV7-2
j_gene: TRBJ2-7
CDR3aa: CASSLGLAGTYEQYF
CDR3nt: TGTGCCAGCAGCTTAGGGCTAGCGGGTACCTACGAGCAGTACTTC

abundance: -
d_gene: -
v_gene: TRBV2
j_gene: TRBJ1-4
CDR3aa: CASSPVVNEKLFF
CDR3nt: TGTGCCAGCAGTCCGGTGGTGAATGAAAAACTGTTTTTT

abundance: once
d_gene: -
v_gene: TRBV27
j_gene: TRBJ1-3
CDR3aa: CASVGPISGNTIYF
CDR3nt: TGTGCCAGCGTTGGGCCCATCTCTGGAAACACCATATATTTT

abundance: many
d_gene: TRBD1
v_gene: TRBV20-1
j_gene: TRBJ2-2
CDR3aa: CSVGPGQGSSGELFF
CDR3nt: TGCAGTGTGGGGCCGGGACAGGGTTCTTCCGGGGAGCTGTTTTTT

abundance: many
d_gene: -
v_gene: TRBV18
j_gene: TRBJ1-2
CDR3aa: CASSPQRTLIYGYTF
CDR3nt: TGTGCCAGCTCACCGCAGCGGACCCTAATCTATGGCTACACCTTC

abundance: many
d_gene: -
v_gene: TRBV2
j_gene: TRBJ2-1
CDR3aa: CAGSQVRYNEQFF
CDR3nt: TGTGCCGGCTCGCAGGTTCGGTACAATGAGCAGTTCTTC

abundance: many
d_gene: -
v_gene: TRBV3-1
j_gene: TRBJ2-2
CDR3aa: CATPRVGGIDTGELFF
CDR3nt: TGTGCCACCCCGAGGGTGGGCGGTATTGACACCGGGGAGCTGTTTTTT

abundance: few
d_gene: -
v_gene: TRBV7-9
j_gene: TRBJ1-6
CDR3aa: CASSRIQKVARSPLHF
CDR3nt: TGTGCCAGCAGCCGAATACAGAAGGTGGCAAGATCACCCCTCCACTTT

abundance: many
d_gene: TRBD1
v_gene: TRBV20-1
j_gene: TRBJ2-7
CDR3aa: CSVGTGTYEQYF
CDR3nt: TGCAGTGTCGGGACAGGAACCTACGAGCAGTACTTC

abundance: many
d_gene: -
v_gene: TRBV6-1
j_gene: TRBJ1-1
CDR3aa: CASSEPLIGNTEAFF
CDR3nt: TGTGCCAGCAGTGAACCGTTGATCGGGAACACTGAAGCTTTCTTT

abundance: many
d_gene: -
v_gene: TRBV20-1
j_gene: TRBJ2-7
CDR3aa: CSARSSSYEQYF
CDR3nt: TGCAGTGCTAGGTCCAGCTCCTACGAGCAGTACTTC

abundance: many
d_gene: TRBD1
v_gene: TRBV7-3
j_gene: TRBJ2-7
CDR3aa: CASSIQGANEQYF
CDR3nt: TGTGCCAGCAGCATACAGGGGGCGAACGAGCAGTACTTC

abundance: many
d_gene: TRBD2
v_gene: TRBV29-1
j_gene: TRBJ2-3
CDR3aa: CSVGPSGSTDTQYF
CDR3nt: TGCAGCGTTGGCCCTAGCGGAAGCACAGATACGCAGTATTTT

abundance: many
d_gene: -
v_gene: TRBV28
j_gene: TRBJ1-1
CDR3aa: CASSLWKWAGLNTEAFF
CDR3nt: TGTGCCAGCAGTTTATGGAAGTGGGCAGGGCTGAACACTGAAGCTTTCTTT

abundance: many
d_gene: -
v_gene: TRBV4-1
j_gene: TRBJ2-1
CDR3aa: CASSQGDCQCDNEQFF
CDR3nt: TGCGCCAGCAGCCAAGGGGACTGCCAATGTGACAATGAGCAGTTCTTC

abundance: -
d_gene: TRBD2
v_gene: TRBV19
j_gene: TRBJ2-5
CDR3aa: CASSFSGSAGWETQYF
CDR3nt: TGTGCCAGTAGTTTTAGCGGGAGTGCGGGTTGGGAGACCCAGTACTTC

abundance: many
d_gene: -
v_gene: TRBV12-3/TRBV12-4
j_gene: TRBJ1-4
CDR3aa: CASSPGRVNEKLFF
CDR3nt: TGTGCCAGCAGCCCCGGGCGGGTTAATGAAAAACTGTTTTTT

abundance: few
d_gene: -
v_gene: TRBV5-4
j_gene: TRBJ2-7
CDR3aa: CASSSGWHREQYF
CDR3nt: TGTGCCAGCAGCTCAGGCTGGCATCGCGAGCAGTACTTC

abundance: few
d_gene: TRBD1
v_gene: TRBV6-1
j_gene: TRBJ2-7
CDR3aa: CASRMTGGFYEQYF
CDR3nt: TGTGCCAGCAGAATGACAGGGGGCTTCTACGAGCAGTACTTC

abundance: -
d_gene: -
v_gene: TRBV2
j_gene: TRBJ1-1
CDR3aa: CASSVDSIMNTEAIF
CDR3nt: TGTGCCAGCAGCGTCGACAGCATCATGAACACTGAAGCTATCTTT

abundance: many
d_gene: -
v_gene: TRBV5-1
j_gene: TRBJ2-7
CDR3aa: CASSLDRTSYEQYF
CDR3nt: TGCGCCAGCAGCTTGGACAGGACATCCTACGAGCAGTACTTC